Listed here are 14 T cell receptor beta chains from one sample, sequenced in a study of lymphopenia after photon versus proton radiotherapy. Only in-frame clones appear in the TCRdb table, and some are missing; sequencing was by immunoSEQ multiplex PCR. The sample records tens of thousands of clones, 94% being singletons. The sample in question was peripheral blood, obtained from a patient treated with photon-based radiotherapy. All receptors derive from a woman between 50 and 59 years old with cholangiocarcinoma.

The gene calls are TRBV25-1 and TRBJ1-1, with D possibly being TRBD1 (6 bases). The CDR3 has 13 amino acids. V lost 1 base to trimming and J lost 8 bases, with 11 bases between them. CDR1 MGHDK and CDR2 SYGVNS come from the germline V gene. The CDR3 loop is CASSELDRGEAFF. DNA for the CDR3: TGTGCCAGCAGTGAATTGGATAGGGGGGAAGCTTTCTTT.

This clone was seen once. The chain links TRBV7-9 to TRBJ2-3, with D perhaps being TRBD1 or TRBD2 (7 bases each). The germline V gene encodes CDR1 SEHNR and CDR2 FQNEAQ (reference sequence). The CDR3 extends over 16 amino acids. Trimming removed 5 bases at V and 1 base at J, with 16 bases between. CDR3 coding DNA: TGTGCCAGCAGCCGCAGGGGGGGAAGAGGCACAGATACGCAGTATTTT. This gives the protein CASSRRGGRGTDTQYF.

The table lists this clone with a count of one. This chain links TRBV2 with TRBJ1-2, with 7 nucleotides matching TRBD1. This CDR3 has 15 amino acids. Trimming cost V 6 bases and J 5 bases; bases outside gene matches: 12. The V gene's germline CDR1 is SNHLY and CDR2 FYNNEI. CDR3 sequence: CASSPRGGIGYGYTF. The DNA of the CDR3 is TGTGCCAGCAGCCCCAGGGGGGGCATTGGGTATGGCTACACCTTC.

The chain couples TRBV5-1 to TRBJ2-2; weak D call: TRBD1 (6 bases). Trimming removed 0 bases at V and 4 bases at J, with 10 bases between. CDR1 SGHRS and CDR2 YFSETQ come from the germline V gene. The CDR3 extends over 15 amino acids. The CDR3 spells CASSLDGTSTGELFF. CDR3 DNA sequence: TGCGCCAGCAGCTTGGACGGGACAAGCACCGGGGAGCTGTTTTTT.

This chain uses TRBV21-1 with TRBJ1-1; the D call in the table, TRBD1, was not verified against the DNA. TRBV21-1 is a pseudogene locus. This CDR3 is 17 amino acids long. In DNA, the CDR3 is TGTGCCAGCAGCGCCCCAGGGGGTGCATGGGGGAACACTGAAGCTTTCTTT. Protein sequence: CASSAPGGAWGNTEAFF.

CDR3 DNA sequence: TGTGCCACCAGAGGACTAATCCAAGAGACCCAGTACTTC. Protein sequence: CATRGLIQETQYF. This chain links TRBV15 with TRBJ2-5, with D possibly TRBD2 on 6 matching bases. The CDR3 loop spans 13 amino acids. Germline values: CDR1 LNHNV, CDR2 YYDKDF (reference sequence). V shed 6 bases and J shed 1 base, with 9 bases lying between them.

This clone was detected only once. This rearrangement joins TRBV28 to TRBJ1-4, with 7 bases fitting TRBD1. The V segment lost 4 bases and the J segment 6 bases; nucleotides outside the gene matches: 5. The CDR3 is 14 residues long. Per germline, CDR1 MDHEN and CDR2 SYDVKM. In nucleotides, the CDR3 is TGTGCCAGCAGTTCCGATGGACAGGATGAAAAACTGTTTTTT. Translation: CASSSDGQDEKLFF.

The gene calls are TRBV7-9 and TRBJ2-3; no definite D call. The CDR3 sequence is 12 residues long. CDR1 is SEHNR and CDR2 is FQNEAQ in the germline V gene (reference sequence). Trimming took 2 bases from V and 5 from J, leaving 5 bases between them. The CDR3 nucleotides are TGTGCCAGCAGCTTAAGTCTAGATACGCAGTATTTT. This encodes CASSLSLDTQYF.

The CDR3 here is CASSTQGRSEAFF. In DNA, the CDR3 is TGTGCCAGTAGTACCCAGGGGAGGAGTGAAGCTTTCTTT. The chain is built from TRBV19 and TRBJ1-1; D perhaps matches TRBD1 (6 bases). V lost 4 bases and J 7 bases, leaving 13 bases between the germline ends. The CDR3 has 13 amino acids. The germline CDR1 and CDR2 sequences are LNHDA and SQIVND (reference sequence). The entire variable domain, with the rest obtained from reference TRBV19 and TRBJ1-1, is as follows: DGGITQSPKYLFRKEGQNVTLSCEQNLNHDAMYWYRQDPGQGLRLIYYSQIVNDFQKGDIAEGYSVSREKKESFPLTVTSAQKNPTAFYLCASSTQGRSEAFFGQGTRLTVV.

In DNA, the CDR3 is TGTGCCAGCCTCCGGGACATGTTGGGGGGGACTGAAGCTTTCTTT. Its protein is CASLRDMLGGTEAFF. This chain uses TRBV27 with TRBJ1-1, with D maybe TRBD1 (6 bases). Germline V lookup: CDR1 MNHEY, CDR2 SMNVEV (reference sequence). Between the trimmed V and J ends, which lost 8 bases and 5 bases, there was a span of 21 bases. CDR3 length equals 15 residues.

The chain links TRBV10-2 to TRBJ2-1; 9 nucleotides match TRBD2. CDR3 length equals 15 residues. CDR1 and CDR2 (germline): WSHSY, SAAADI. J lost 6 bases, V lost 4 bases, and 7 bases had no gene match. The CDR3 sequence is CASSVRRGGINEQFF. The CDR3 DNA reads TGCGCCAGCAGTGTCCGGCGGGGGGGCATCAATGAGCAGTTCTTC.

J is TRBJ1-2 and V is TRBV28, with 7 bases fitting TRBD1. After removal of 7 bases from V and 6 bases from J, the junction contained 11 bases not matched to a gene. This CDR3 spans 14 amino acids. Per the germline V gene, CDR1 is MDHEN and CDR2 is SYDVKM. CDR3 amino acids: CASKTTGESNGYTF. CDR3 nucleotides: TGTGCCAGCAAAACTACAGGGGAGTCGAATGGCTACACCTTC.

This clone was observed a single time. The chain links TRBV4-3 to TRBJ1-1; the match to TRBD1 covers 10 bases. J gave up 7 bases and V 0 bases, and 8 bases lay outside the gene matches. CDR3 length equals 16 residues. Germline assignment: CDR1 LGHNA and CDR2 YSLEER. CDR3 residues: CASSQEGGQGLSEAFF. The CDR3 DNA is TGCGCCAGCAGCCAAGAAGGGGGACAGGGGCTGAGTGAAGCTTTCTTT.

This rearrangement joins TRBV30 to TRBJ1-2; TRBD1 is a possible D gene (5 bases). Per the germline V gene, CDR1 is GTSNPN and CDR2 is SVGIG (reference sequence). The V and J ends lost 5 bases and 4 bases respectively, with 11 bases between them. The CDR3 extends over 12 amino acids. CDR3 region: CAWAPDSYGYTF. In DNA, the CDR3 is TGTGCCTGGGCCCCCGACAGCTATGGCTACACCTTC.